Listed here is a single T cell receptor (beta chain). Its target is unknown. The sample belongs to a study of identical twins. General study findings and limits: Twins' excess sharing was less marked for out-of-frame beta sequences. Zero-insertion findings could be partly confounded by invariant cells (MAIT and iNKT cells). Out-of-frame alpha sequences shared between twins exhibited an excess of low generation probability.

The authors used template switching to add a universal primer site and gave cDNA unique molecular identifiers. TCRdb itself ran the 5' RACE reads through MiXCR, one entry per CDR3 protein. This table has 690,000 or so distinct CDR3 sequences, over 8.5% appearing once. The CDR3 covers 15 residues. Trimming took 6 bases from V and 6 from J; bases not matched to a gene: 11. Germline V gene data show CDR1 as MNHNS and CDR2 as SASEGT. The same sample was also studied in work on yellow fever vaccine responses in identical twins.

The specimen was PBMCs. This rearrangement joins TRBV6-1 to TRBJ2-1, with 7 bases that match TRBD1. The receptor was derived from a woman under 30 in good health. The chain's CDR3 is CASSLDRVAGNEQFF. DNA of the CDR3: TGTGCCAGCAGCCTCGACAGGGTCGCGGGCAATGAGCAGTTCTTC.